This TCR beta chain was captured in a study of human thymus T cells. Study results and limitations: Thymic and blood repertoires seemed to show skewed V and J gene use.

A remark on this clone: Antigen specificity is unknown.

Donors were healthy Finnish babies undergoing corrective operations for congenital heart defects. Genomic DNA was extracted from every available blood leukocyte. This CDR3 is 15 amino acids long. The germline V and J ends were trimmed by 1 base and 4 bases, with 15 bases remaining between them. Per germline, CDR1 GTSNPN and CDR2 SVGIG (reference sequence). The repertoire was sequenced with immunoSEQ multiplex PCR; TCRdb's copy has only in-frame clones and lacks some. Of some 57,000 clones listed, approximately 95% are singletons. This clonotype originated in a boy under three years old with a congenital heart defect but otherwise immunologically healthy. The sequencing input was blood. J is TRBJ2-3 and V is TRBV30; D uncertain. The DNA of the CDR3 is TGTGCCTGGAGTGGTGGTCCTACCTTGGCAGATACGCAGTATTTT. This translates into CAWSGGPTLADTQYF.